The 5 T cell receptor beta chains presented below share a single source sample, sequenced in a study of blood T cell repertoires in COVID-19. Produced via immunoSEQ multiplex PCR; TCRdb's table is partial and in-frame only. The sample gives around 430,000 clones, roughly 88% of which show up once; 10% to 15% is in the top ten. The specimen was peripheral blood. The receptors derive from a woman between 50 and 59 years old with COVID-19, enrolled during active disease.

The V gene is TRBV7-9, the J gene TRBJ2-3; no reliable D call. From germline, CDR1 is SEHNR and CDR2 FQNEAQ (reference sequence). The V gene lost 8 bases and the J gene lost 6 bases, with 9 bases spanning the gap. The CDR3 runs 11 residues. The CDR3 region is CASGLRDTQYF. In DNA, the CDR3 is TGTGCCAGCGGGCTCAGGGATACGCAGTATTTT.

On this clone itself: Other DNA sequences within the sample encode an identical CDR3. The chain uses TRBV13 and TRBJ1-2, with unresolved D. The V gene's germline CDR1 is PRHDT and CDR2 FYEKMQ (reference sequence). Between the trimmed V and J ends, which lost 0 bases and 7 bases, there was a span of 6 bases. The CDR3 totals 12 residues. The CDR3 DNA reads as TGTGCCAGCAGCTTAGGTCGAGGTGGCTACACCTTC. Residues: CASSLGRGGYTF.

The rearrangement joins TRBV5-1 to TRBJ2-2; TRBD2 agrees at 10 bases. V was clipped by 2 bases and J by 4 bases; unmatched bases: 2. Per the germline V gene, CDR1 is SGHRS and CDR2 is YFSETQ. The CDR3 length is 15 residues. The CDR3 region is CASSFRTSGTGELFF. The DNA of the CDR3 is TGCGCCAGCAGCTTTCGGACTAGCGGCACCGGGGAGCTGTTTTTT.

A remark on this clone: Other DNA sequences in the sample encode the same CDR3. V gene TRBV9 combines with J gene TRBJ2-3, with 9 bases matching TRBD2. CDR1 SGDLS and CDR2 YYNGEE come from the germline V gene. The CDR3 spans 15 residues. V lost 0 bases and J lost 1; bases outside the gene matches: 0. The CDR3 sequence is CASSVVAGGTDTQYF. The CDR3 DNA sequence: TGTGCCAGCAGCGTAGTAGCGGGGGGCACAGATACGCAGTATTTT.

The V call is TRBV3-1 (or the pseudogene TRBV3-2), the J call TRBJ2-5, with 10 bases fitting TRBD2. This CDR3 contains 16 residues. V lost 1 base and J lost 5; bases outside the gene matches: 7. Germline V gene sequence: CDR1 LGHDT, CDR2 YNNKEL (reference sequence). The CDR3 sequence: CASSQGVAGGPETQYF. The DNA of the CDR3 is TGTGCCAGCAGCCAAGGGGTAGCGGGGGGACCCGAGACCCAGTACTTC.